Below, 16 T cell receptor beta chains from the same sample are listed, as sequenced in a study of cytomegalovirus exposure and HLA in healthy donors (dated by TCRdb to 2015 to 2018). Library prep was done by the immunoSEQ multiplex PCR assay. The multiplex PCR relied on a mix of 60 forward primers for TCR Vbeta segments and 13 reverse primers for TCR Jbeta segments. TCRdb obtained this table from immuneACCESS and retained in-frame rearrangements with V and J assigned. These tables miss some clones; where compared with another copy, unresolved V genes account for less than half of the shortfall, and the remainder is unexplained. Present in this sample are some 220,000 clones, roughly 85% of which were seen just once. Of the sample, approximately 0.24% falls within the top ten clones. Sequenced sample: PBMCs. The receptors here all came from a girl aged 2-9 years in good health and CMV-seronegative.

A remark on this clone: An end of the junction differs from the germline gene, which may be a read error. The rearrangement uses TRBV27 and TRBJ2-7; maybe TRBD2 (6 bases). The CDR3 is made up of 15 amino acids. From germline, CDR1 is MNHEY and CDR2 SMNVEV (reference sequence). The CDR3 DNA reads TGTACCAGCAGCCCCCGAGACCGAACCGGGGGCGAGCAGTACTTC. Encoded protein: CTSSPRDRTGGEQYF.

This clone was found a few times. The rearrangement joins TRBV6-6 to TRBJ2-7, with 8 positions matching TRBD2. Germline CDR1 reads MNHNY; CDR2 reads SVGAGI (reference sequence). After removal of 5 bases from V and 7 bases from J, the junction contained 10 bases not matched to a gene. The CDR3 extends over 14 amino acids. The CDR3 reads CASSPGLEVGEQYF. The CDR3 coding sequence is TGTGCCAGCAGTCCGGGACTAGAGGTTGGGGAGCAGTACTTC.

This sequence joins TRBV7-3 and TRBJ1-1; no definite D call. This CDR3 contains 13 residues. Germline V gene sequence: CDR1 SGHTA, CDR2 FQGTGA. Trimming stripped 2 bases from V and 3 bases from J, with 7 bases between. The CDR3 coding sequence is TGTGCCAGCAGCTTAGGTTCGGACACTGAAGCTTTCTTT. This translates into CASSLGSDTEAFF.

This chain joins TRBV7-9 and TRBJ2-7, with 8 positions matching TRBD2. The CDR3 is 14 residues long. Trimming took 3 bases from V and 6 from J; bases not matched to a gene: 7. The germline CDR1 and CDR2 sequences are SEHNR and FQNEAQ (reference sequence). CDR3: CASSFPGTRGEQYF. Here the CDR3 DNA reads TGTGCCAGCAGCTTCCCCGGGACTAGAGGCGAGCAGTACTTC.

This clone was seen more than once but under ten times. Other DNA sequences from this sample encode an identical CDR3 as well. The chain links TRBV4-1 to TRBJ1-5, with D hard to call. The length of the CDR3 is 15 residues. The germline gives CDR1 MGHRA, CDR2 YSYEKL. The V gene lost 1 base and the J gene lost 0 bases, with 7 bases spanning the gap. The CDR3 here is CASSQGPLSNQPQHF. CDR3 nucleotides: TGCGCCAGCAGCCAAGGTCCTCTTAGCAATCAGCCCCAGCATTTT.

This clone was counted only a few times. The chain joins TRBV2 to TRBJ2-4, with 9 bases that match TRBD1. Germline CDR1 is SNHLY and CDR2 is FYNNEI. CDR3 length: 18 amino acids. J lost 0 bases, V lost 5 bases, and 11 bases had no gene match. CDR3 protein: CASSFTDRGGLAKNIQYF. The CDR3 coding sequence is TGTGCCAGCAGTTTCACGGACAGGGGCGGCTTAGCCAAAAACATTCAGTACTTC.

The V and J genes are TRBV2 and TRBJ2-3, with TRBD1 identical over 9 bases. V lost 8 bases and J lost 2; bases outside the gene matches: 8. Germline V CDR1 and CDR2: SNHLY, FYNNEI. CDR3 length: 15 residues. DNA for the CDR3: TGTGCCAGCGCCGAGACAGGGGGAAACACAGATACGCAGTATTTT. Its translation is CASAETGGNTDTQYF.

This rearrangement joins TRBV6-5 to TRBJ2-1; a possible D gene is TRBD1 (6 bases). V was pared by 6 bases and J by 0 bases, with 12 bases between. Germline V gene data show CDR1 as MNHEY and CDR2 as SVGAGI. The CDR3 is 15 amino acids. CDR3 sequence: CASRSGGSSYNEQFF. CDR3 DNA: TGTGCCAGCAGGAGTGGGGGCAGCTCCTACAATGAGCAGTTCTTC.

This clone was counted a single time. The chain combines TRBV2 with TRBJ2-4; 7 bases fit TRBD1. Per germline, CDR1 SNHLY and CDR2 FYNNEI. V was clipped by 6 bases and J by 4 bases; unmatched bases: 3. The CDR3 has 13 residues. As DNA, the CDR3 is TGTGCCAGCAGGGGGACAGAAAAAAACATTCAGTACTTC. Amino acids: CASRGTEKNIQYF.

V is TRBV29-1 and J is TRBJ2-7; 10 bases match TRBD2. V shed 4 bases and J 5 bases; nucleotides not matched to a gene: 5. Per germline, CDR1 SQVTM and CDR2 ANQGSEA. The CDR3 extends over 13 amino acids. The CDR3 DNA reads TGCAGCGTTGCACTAGCGGGACTCGACGAGCAGTACTTC. Encoded protein: CSVALAGLDEQYF.

The V gene is TRBV4-2, the J gene TRBJ1-4; D not resolved. The V gene lost 5 bases and the J gene lost 4 bases, with 14 bases spanning the gap. The V gene's germline CDR1 is LGHNA and CDR2 YNFKEQ. This CDR3 region has 15 residues. CDR3 nucleotide sequence: TGTGCCAGCAGCTCCCGAGGACGGGATAATGAAAAACTGTTTTTT. Translating it yields CASSSRGRDNEKLFF.

This clone was observed once. This rearrangement joins TRBV7-9 to TRBJ2-2; the D gene is possibly TRBD1 (6 bases). The CDR3 length is 15 residues. Germline loops: CDR1 SEHNR, CDR2 FQNEAQ (reference sequence). Trimming removed 2 bases from V and 2 bases from J, with 9 bases in between. This chain's CDR3 is CASSLTQGNTGELFF. DNA of the CDR3: TGTGCCAGCAGCTTAACACAGGGCAACACCGGGGAGCTGTTTTTT. Together with reference TRBV7-9 and TRBJ2-2, the CDR3 gives the full variable domain: DTGVSQNPRHKITKRGQNVTFRCDPISEHNRLYWYRQTLGQGPEFLTYFQNEAQLEKSRLLSDRFSAERPKGSFSTLEIQRTEQGDSAMYLCASSLTQGNTGELFFGEGSRLTVL.

This sequence joins TRBV7-9 and TRBJ2-1, with D possibly matching TRBD1 (5 bases). Germline assignment: CDR1 SEHNR and CDR2 FQNEAQ (reference sequence). Trimming took off 5 bases at V and 0 bases at J, with 14 bases between the two ends. The CDR3 covers 16 residues. In nucleotides, the CDR3 is TGTGCCAGCAGCGGCGTTAGGGGATCCTCCTACAATGAGCAGTTCTTC. This encodes CASSGVRGSSYNEQFF.

This clone has more than one count but fewer than ten. The rearrangement joins TRBV15 to TRBJ1-2; D might be TRBD1 (5 bases). Trimming removed 3 bases from V and 3 bases from J, with 14 bases in between. Germline V gene sequence: CDR1 LNHNV, CDR2 YYDKDF (reference sequence). The CDR3 extends over 15 amino acids. DNA of the CDR3: TGTGCCACCAGCAGGACGCGGGGCGGCGACTATGGCTACACCTTC. Protein: CATSRTRGGDYGYTF. Drawing the rest from reference TRBV15 and TRBJ1-2, the complete variable domain is DAMVIQNPRYQVTQFGKPVTLSCSQTLNHNVMYWYQQKSSQAPKLLFHYYDKDFNNEADTPDNFQSRRPNTSFCFLDIRSPGLGDTAMYLCATSRTRGGDYGYTFGSGTRLTVV.

The chain's CDR3 is CASSPRGVDGYTF. CDR3 DNA: TGTGCCAGCTCACCCCGGGGGGTGGATGGCTACACCTTC. The chain is built from TRBV18 and TRBJ1-2, with D possibly being TRBD1 (5 bases). The V end lost 3 bases, the J end lost 6 bases, and 11 bases lay between the germline ends. This CDR3 is built from 13 residues. Germline lookup yields CDR1 KGHSH and CDR2 LQKENI.

CDR3 residues: CASIGVGQGYEQYF. The CDR3, as DNA: TGTGCCAGCATCGGCGTGGGACAGGGTTACGAGCAGTACTTC. The V call is TRBV2, the J call TRBJ2-7; 9 bases match TRBD1. The germline CDR1 and CDR2 sequences are SNHLY and FYNNEI. J gave up 4 bases and V 7 bases, and 8 bases lay outside the gene matches. CDR3 length: 14 amino acids.